Each of the 31 T cell receptor beta chains below was sequenced from the same sample in a study of T-cell memory formation after mild COVID-19. TCRdb independently ran MiXCR on the 5' RACE reads; one entry per CDR3 protein. The sample includes approximately 150,000 distinct CDR3 sequences, roughly 13% of them seen just once. Sequencing was done on a sample of PBMCs or a T cell subset sorted from them (not recorded which). These receptors were collected from a man between 18 and 35 years old who had mild COVID-19 (a few samples of this study predate the infection). Cell type and time point are not known.

The chain has TRBV5-6 and TRBJ2-5, with TRBD2 as a possible D gene (5 bases). Germline values: CDR1 SGHDT, CDR2 YYEEEE. V lost 3 bases to trimming and J lost 4 bases, with 13 bases between them. The CDR3 runs to 14 residues. CDR3 loop: CASSSLRGGETQYF. The CDR3 nucleotides read TGTGCCAGCAGCTCGCTGCGCGGAGGAGAGACCCAGTACTTC.

This clonotype has a count of ten or more. The gene calls are TRBV5-1 and TRBJ1-2, with a weak D call TRBD1 (5 bases). Germline values: CDR1 SGHRS, CDR2 YFSETQ. Trimming left V 4 bases short and J 8 bases short, with 12 bases between. The CDR3 has 12 residues. CDR3 sequence: CASSPQGRGYTF. The CDR3 nucleotides read TGCGCCAGCAGCCCCCAGGGTCGCGGCTACACCTTC.

V usage is TRBV28 and J usage is TRBJ2-7, with D perhaps TRBD1 (6 bases). V lost 7 bases and J 2 bases, leaving 9 bases between the germline ends. The V gene's germline CDR1 is MDHEN and CDR2 SYDVKM. This CDR3 contains 12 residues. CDR3 in amino acids: CASTGGPYEQYV. DNA of the CDR3: TGTGCCAGCACTGGGGGCCCCTACGAGCAGTACGTC.

This clonotype was recorded a few times. Written as DNA, the CDR3 is TGTGCCAGCAGGACTCCAGGGGGCAATGAAAAACTGTTTTTT. Protein sequence: CASRTPGGNEKLFF. V and J are TRBV6-5 and TRBJ1-4, with TRBD1 matching over 8 bases. The CDR3 spans 14 residues. The J segment lost 5 bases and the V segment lost 6 bases, leaving 5 bases of the junction unmatched. The germline gives CDR1 MNHEY, CDR2 SVGAGI.

This chain links TRBV7-8 with TRBJ2-1; 8 bases align to TRBD1. The CDR3 sequence is 12 residues long. From germline, CDR1 is SGHVS and CDR2 FQNEAQ. With V trimmed by 5 bases and J by 10 bases, 4 bases remained unmatched. Here the CDR3 DNA reads TGTGCCAGCAGCACAGGGGGGTCGGAGCAGTTCTTC. It yields the protein CASSTGGSEQFF.

CDR3 sequence: CASSLDVEETQYF. CDR3 DNA sequence: TGCGCCAGCAGCTTGGATGTCGAAGAGACCCAGTACTTC. This chain uses TRBV5-1 with TRBJ2-5; D is undetermined. CDR3 length: 13 residues. V was cut by 0 bases and J by 3 bases, with 6 bases left in between. Germline-derived CDR1 and CDR2 are SGHRS and YFSETQ.

This clonotype was observed a few times. The V gene is TRBV14, the J gene TRBJ2-3, with D perhaps TRBD2 (7 bases). Germline V CDR1 and CDR2: SGHDN, FVKESK. The CDR3 covers 15 residues. The germline V and J ends were trimmed by 4 bases and 3 bases, with 14 bases remaining between them. CDR3 coding DNA: TGTGCCAGCAGCCGCCCCGGGGGGCTGACAGATACGCAGTATTTT. The encoded protein is CASSRPGGLTDTQYF.

This clonotype turned up a few times. This chain connects TRBV6-2 or TRBV6-3 to TRBJ2-7; perhaps TRBD2 as D (5 bases). The CDR3 is made up of 12 amino acids. Trimming removed 8 bases from V and 0 bases from J, with 8 bases in between. Looked up from germline, CDR1 is MNHEY and CDR2 is SVGEGT. As DNA, the CDR3 is TGTGCCAGCGAGGGAGTCTCCTACGAGCAGTACTTC. Translation: CASEGVSYEQYF.

This clonotype showed up just a few times. The chain is built from TRBV27 and TRBJ1-1; possibly TRBD1 for D (5 bases). This CDR3 region has 15 residues. Germline CDR1 MNHEY, CDR2 SMNVEV (reference sequence). Between the trimmed V and J ends, which lost 1 base and 4 bases, there was a span of 13 bases. This CDR3 reads CASSLWVGGATEAFF. The CDR3 DNA is TGTGCCAGCAGTTTATGGGTTGGAGGGGCCACTGAAGCTTTCTTT.

There are a few counts of this clonotype. V gene TRBV7-9 combines with J gene TRBJ1-3, with 7 bases matching TRBD1. After removal of 5 bases from V and 3 bases from J, the junction contained 4 bases not matched to a gene. The CDR3 is 14 residues long. Germline loops: CDR1 SEHNR, CDR2 FQNEAQ (reference sequence). CDR3 nucleotides: TGTGCCAGCAGCGAGGGGGCGCGTGGAAACACCATATATTTT. It is translated as CASSEGARGNTIYF.

This clonotype was seen a few times. The V and J genes are TRBV6-6 and TRBJ1-1; 8 bases fit TRBD1. The CDR3 spans 15 residues. The V and J ends lost 5 bases and 10 bases, in that order; junction bases with no gene match: 15. Germline V gene lookup returns CDR1 MNHNY and CDR2 SVGAGI (reference sequence). CDR3 DNA: TGTGCCAGCAGTCCCGTTTCGACAGGGGACCCCGTAGCTTTCTTT. Amino acids: CASSPVSTGDPVAFF.

CDR3 region: CASSEPLNQRQFF. For the CDR3, the DNA is TGTGCCAGCAGTGAACCGCTAAATCAGAGGCAGTTCTTC. This chain connects TRBV2 to TRBJ2-1; unclear D gene. Trimming took 2 bases from V and 12 from J, leaving 14 bases between them. The length of the CDR3 is 13 residues. From germline, CDR1 is SNHLY and CDR2 FYNNEI. The full variable domain, with the rest looked up from reference TRBV2 and TRBJ2-1, is EPEVTQTPSHQVTQMGQEVILRCVPISNHLYFYWYRQILGQKVEFLVSFYNNEISEKSEIFDDQFSVERPDGSNFTLKIRSTKLEDSAMYFCASSEPLNQRQFFGPGTRLTVL.

At least ten counts were recorded for this clonotype. This chain links TRBV12-3 or TRBV12-4 with TRBJ2-2, with D possibly TRBD2 on 6 matching bases. The CDR3 length is 15 residues. V was shortened by 5 bases and J by 4 bases, with 14 bases between the two germline ends. CDR3: CASSPVRGSTGELFF. The CDR3 DNA is TGTGCCAGCAGTCCAGTACGGGGGAGCACCGGGGAGCTGTTTTTT.

This chain uses TRBV27 with TRBJ2-7, with unresolved D. Trimming took off 0 bases at V and 6 bases at J, with 12 bases between the two ends. This CDR3 spans 14 amino acids. Germline V gene lookup returns CDR1 MNHEY and CDR2 SMNVEV (reference sequence). CDR3 sequence reads: CASSLSIRSAEQYV. The DNA for the CDR3 is TGTGCCAGCAGTTTATCCATTCGGAGTGCCGAGCAGTACGTC.

This clonotype came up a few times. This chain uses TRBV5-1 with TRBJ2-3, with TRBD2 matching over 10 bases. CDR1 is SGHRS and CDR2 is YFSETQ in the germline V gene. V dropped 5 bases and J dropped 5; count of bases not matched to a gene: 11. CDR3 size: 16 residues. CDR3 residues: CASSSSGGLALDTQYF. The CDR3 nucleotides read TGCGCCAGCAGTTCTAGCGGGGGACTTGCCTTAGATACGCAGTATTTT.

This clonotype occurred a few times. This chain links TRBV3-1 with TRBJ2-7; no definite D call. V was cut by 1 base and J by 7 bases, with 14 bases left in between. This CDR3 has 14 residues. The germline V gene encodes CDR1 LGHDT and CDR2 YNNKEL (reference sequence). CDR3: CASSQGTVLREQYF. The DNA for the CDR3 is TGTGCCAGCAGCCAAGGTACCGTTCTACGGGAGCAGTACTTC.

This chain connects TRBV5-1 to TRBJ1-5, with TRBD1 identical over 7 bases. The V gene's germline CDR1 is SGHRS and CDR2 YFSETQ. The CDR3 spans 15 residues. V lost 1 base, J lost 3 bases, and 4 bases stayed unmatched. The CDR3 region has the DNA TGCGCCAGCAGCTTGAGGGGACAGCCCAATCAGCCCCAGCATTTT. This gives the protein CASSLRGQPNQPQHF. The full variable domain, rest sourced from reference TRBV5-1 and TRBJ1-5, is KAGVTQTPRYLIKTRGQQVTLSCSPISGHRSVSWYQQTPGQGLQFLFEYFSETQRNKGNFPGRFSGRQFSNSRSEMNVSTLELGDSALYLCASSLRGQPNQPQHFGDGTRLSIL.

V gene TRBV28 combines with J gene TRBJ2-3; maybe TRBD2 (6 bases). V was trimmed by 7 bases and J by 3 bases, leaving 17 bases between them. The CDR3 sequence is 15 residues long. Looked up from germline, CDR1 is MDHEN and CDR2 is SYDVKM. The CDR3 nucleotides read TGTGCCAGCATCCGATCAGACGCGGGGACAGATACGCAGTATTTT. Translating gives CASIRSDAGTDTQYF. Combining the CDR3 with reference TRBV28 and TRBJ2-3 gives the whole variable domain DVKVTQSSRYLVKRTGEKVFLECVQDMDHENMFWYRQDPGLGLRLIYFSYDVKMKEKGDIPEGYSVSREKKERFSLILESASTNQTSMYLCASIRSDAGTDTQYFGPGTRLTVL.

The rearrangement joins TRBV5-1 to TRBJ2-3, with a weak D call TRBD1 (5 bases). Trimming stripped 0 bases from V and 0 bases from J, with 8 bases between. Germline V gives CDR1 SGHRS, CDR2 YFSETQ. This CDR3 spans 15 amino acids. The CDR3 DNA sequence: TGCGCCAGCAGCTTGGCAGCAGGGAGCACAGATACGCAGTATTTT. Its protein is CASSLAAGSTDTQYF.

This clonotype was recorded a few times. The rearrangement links TRBV4-1 to TRBJ2-5; 7 positions agree with TRBD2. The CDR3 totals 14 residues. With 6 bases clipped from V and 1 base from J, the junction kept 5 bases outside the gene matches. From germline, CDR1 is MGHRA and CDR2 YSYEKL. The CDR3 spells CASRGLKSQETQYF. CDR3 in DNA: TGCGCCAGCAGGGGACTAAAATCCCAAGAGACCCAGTACTTC.

The CDR3 DNA reads TGTGCCAGCAGTTCACCGGGACAGGGGTATCAGCCCCAGCATTTT. Translated, it gives CASSSPGQGYQPQHF. The chain is built from TRBV6-2 or TRBV6-3 and TRBJ1-5, with 10 bases identical to TRBD1. The V and J ends lost 4 bases and 5 bases, in that order; junction bases with no gene match: 5. This CDR3 is built from 15 residues. In germline, CDR1 is MNHEY, CDR2 SVGEGT.

This rearrangement joins TRBV7-2 to TRBJ1-1; D might be TRBD1 (6 bases). Germline V gene sequence: CDR1 SGHTA, CDR2 FQGNSA. The CDR3 runs to 13 residues. With 6 bases removed from V and 3 bases from J, the gap between germline ends came to 11 bases. The CDR3 reads CASRSDRHTEAFF. The CDR3 DNA sequence: TGTGCCAGCAGAAGTGACAGGCACACTGAAGCTTTCTTT.

J is TRBJ2-7 and V is TRBV12-3 or TRBV12-4; no firm D call. The CDR3 covers 16 residues. Deletions cut 3 bases from V and 0 bases from J, with 15 bases between. Here the CDR3 reads CASSLRVRAHSYEQYV. The DNA for the CDR3 is TGTGCCAGCAGTTTGAGAGTGCGCGCCCACTCCTACGAGCAGTACGTC.

The rearrangement uses TRBV5-1 and TRBJ1-1; possible D gene TRBD1, 5 bases. The CDR3 runs to 16 residues. From germline, CDR1 is SGHRS and CDR2 YFSETQ. The V and J ends lost 0 bases and 0 bases respectively, with 12 bases between them. The chain's CDR3 is CASSLEPGRMNTEAFF. The CDR3 nucleotides are TGCGCCAGCAGCTTGGAACCAGGGCGCATGAACACTGAAGCTTTCTTT.

This sequence joins TRBV12-3 or TRBV12-4 and TRBJ1-6; D remains ambiguous. Trimming cost V 7 bases and J 9 bases, with 19 bases left between them. The CDR3 is 15 residues long. CDR3 DNA sequence: TGTGCCAGCAACATGACACCCGTCTCGGGTTCACCCCTCCACTTT. Translating it yields CASNMTPVSGSPLHF.

This clonotype was picked up a small number of times. The V gene is TRBV7-9, the J gene TRBJ1-1; D perhaps matches TRBD1 (5 bases). CDR3 length: 15 amino acids. The ends were cut back, 5 bases at V and 0 bases at J, with 13 bases in the middle. Germline V lookup: CDR1 SEHNR, CDR2 FQNEAQ (reference sequence). CDR3 bases: TGTGCCAGCAGCCCCGAGTGGGGGATGAACACTGAAGCTTTCTTT. Its translation is CASSPEWGMNTEAFF.

CDR3 sequence (DNA): TGTGCCAGCAGAGCCAGAACAGGGGGTTGGGACAATGAGCAGTTCTTC. Amino acid sequence: CASRARTGGWDNEQFF. The chain couples TRBV6-2 or TRBV6-3 to TRBJ2-1; 8 bases align to TRBD1. CDR1 is MNHEY and CDR2 is SVGEGT in the germline V gene. The CDR3 is 16 amino acids. J lost 5 bases, V lost 6 bases, and 12 bases had no gene match.

This clonotype was seen a few times. The chain links TRBV6-6 to TRBJ1-6, with D perhaps matching TRBD1 (5 bases). V lost 6 bases, J lost 8 bases, and 20 bases lay in between. This CDR3 is 16 amino acids long. Germline V gene data show CDR1 as MNHNY and CDR2 as SVGAGI (reference sequence). CDR3 loop: CASRTSMGDAYSPLHF. The CDR3 DNA reads TGTGCCAGCAGAACATCAATGGGGGACGCATATTCACCCCTCCACTTT.

CDR3 loop: CASSLRGRSYNEQFF. CDR3 DNA: TGTGCCAGCAGTTTAAGAGGGCGCTCCTACAATGAGCAGTTCTTC. This chain connects TRBV12-3 or TRBV12-4 to TRBJ2-1, with D possibly TRBD2 on 5 matching bases. Trimming cost V 2 bases and J 0 bases, with 8 bases left between them. This CDR3 has 15 amino acids.

This clonotype occurred a few times. The CDR3 region is CSAHRSGSEKLFF. In DNA form, the CDR3 reads TGCAGTGCTCACCGATCGGGGAGTGAAAAACTGTTTTTT. This sequence joins TRBV20-1 and TRBJ1-4; D is unclear. V dropped 5 bases and J dropped 7 bases, with 14 bases sitting between them. This CDR3 is 13 amino acids long. Germline CDR1 DFQATT, CDR2 SNEGSKA (reference sequence).

V is TRBV5-1 and J is TRBJ2-5; TRBD1 or TRBD2 may be the D gene (5 bases each). V lost 3 bases and J 2 bases, leaving 11 bases between the germline ends. The germline CDR1 and CDR2 sequences are SGHRS and YFSETQ. This CDR3 is built from 14 residues. CDR3 sequence reads: CASSSGTAQETQYF. The CDR3 DNA follows: TGCGCCAGCAGCTCCGGGACCGCGCAAGAGACCCAGTACTTC.